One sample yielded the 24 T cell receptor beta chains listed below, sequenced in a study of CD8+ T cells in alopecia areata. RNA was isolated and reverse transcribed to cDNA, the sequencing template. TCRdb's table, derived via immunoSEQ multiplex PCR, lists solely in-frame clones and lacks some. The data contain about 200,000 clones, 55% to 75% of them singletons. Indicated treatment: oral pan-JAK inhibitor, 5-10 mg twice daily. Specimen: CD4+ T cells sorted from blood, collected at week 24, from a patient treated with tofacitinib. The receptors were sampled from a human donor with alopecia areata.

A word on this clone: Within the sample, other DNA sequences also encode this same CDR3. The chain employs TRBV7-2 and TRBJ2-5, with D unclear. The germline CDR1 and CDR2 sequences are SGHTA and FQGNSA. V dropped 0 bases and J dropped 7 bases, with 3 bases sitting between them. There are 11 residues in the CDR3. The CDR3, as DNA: TGTGCCAGCAGCTTAGCAGGGACCCAGTACTTC. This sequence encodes CASSLAGTQYF.

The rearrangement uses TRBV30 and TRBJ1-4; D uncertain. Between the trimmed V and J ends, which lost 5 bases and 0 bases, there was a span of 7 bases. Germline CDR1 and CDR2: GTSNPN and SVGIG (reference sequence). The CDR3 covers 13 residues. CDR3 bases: TGTGCCTGGGCTAGGGCAACTAATGAAAAACTGTTTTTT. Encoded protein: CAWARATNEKLFF. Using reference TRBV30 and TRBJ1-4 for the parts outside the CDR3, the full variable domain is SQTIHQWPATLVQPVGSPLSLECTVEGTSNPNLYWYRQAAGRGLQLLFYSVGIGQISSEVPQNLSASRPQDRQFILSSKKLLLSDSGFYLCAWARATNEKLFFGSGTQLSVL.

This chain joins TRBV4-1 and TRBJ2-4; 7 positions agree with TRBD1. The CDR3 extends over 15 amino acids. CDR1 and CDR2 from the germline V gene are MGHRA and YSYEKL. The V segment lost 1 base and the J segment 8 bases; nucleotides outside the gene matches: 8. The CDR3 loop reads CASSQGDRERYIQYF. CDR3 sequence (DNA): TGCGCCAGCAGCCAAGGAGACAGGGAAAGGTACATTCAGTACTTC.

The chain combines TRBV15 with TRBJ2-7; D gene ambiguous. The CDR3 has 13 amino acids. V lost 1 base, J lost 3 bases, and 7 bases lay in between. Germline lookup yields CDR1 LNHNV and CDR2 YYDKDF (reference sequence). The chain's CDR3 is CATSRGNNYEQYF. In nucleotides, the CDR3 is TGTGCCACCAGCAGAGGGAACAACTACGAGCAGTACTTC.

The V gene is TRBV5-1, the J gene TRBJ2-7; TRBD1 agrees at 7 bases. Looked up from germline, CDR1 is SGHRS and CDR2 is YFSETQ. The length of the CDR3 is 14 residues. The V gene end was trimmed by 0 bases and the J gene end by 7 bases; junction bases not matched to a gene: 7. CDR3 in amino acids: CASSLDPTGSEQYF. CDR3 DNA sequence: TGCGCCAGCAGCTTGGATCCGACAGGGTCGGAGCAGTACTTC.

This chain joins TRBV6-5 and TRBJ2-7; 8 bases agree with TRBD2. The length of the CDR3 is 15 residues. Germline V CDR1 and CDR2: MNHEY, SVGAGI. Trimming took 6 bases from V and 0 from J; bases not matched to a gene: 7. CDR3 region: CASRGAGGPSYEQYF. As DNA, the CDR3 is TGTGCCAGCAGAGGGGCGGGGGGCCCCTCCTACGAGCAGTACTTC.

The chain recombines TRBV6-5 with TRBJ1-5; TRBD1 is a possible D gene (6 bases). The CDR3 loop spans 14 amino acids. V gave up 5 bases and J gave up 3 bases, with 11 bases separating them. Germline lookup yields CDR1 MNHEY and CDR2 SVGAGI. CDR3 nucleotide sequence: TGTGCCAGCAGTCCACGGACAGTCAATCAGCCCCAGCATTTT. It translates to CASSPRTVNQPQHF.

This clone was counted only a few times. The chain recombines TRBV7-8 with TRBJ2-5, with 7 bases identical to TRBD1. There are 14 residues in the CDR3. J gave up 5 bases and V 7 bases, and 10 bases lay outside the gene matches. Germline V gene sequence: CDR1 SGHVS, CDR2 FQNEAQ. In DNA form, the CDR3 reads TGTGCCAGCACCCGGAGAGGGGGCGGTGAGACCCAGTACTTC. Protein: CASTRRGGGETQYF.

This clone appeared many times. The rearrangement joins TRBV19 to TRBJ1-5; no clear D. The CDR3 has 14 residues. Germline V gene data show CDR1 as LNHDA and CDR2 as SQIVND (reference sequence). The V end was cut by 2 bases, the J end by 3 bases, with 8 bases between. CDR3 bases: TGTGCCAGTAGTATAACCCAGTTCAATCAGCCCCAGCATTTT. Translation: CASSITQFNQPQHF.

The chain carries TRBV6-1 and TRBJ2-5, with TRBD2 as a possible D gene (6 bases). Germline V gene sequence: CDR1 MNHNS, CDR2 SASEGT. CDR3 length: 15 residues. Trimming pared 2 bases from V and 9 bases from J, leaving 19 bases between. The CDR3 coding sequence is TGTGCCAGCAGTGAAAACCGGGACTGGGTCGGGGCCCAGTACTTC. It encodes CASSENRDWVGAQYF.

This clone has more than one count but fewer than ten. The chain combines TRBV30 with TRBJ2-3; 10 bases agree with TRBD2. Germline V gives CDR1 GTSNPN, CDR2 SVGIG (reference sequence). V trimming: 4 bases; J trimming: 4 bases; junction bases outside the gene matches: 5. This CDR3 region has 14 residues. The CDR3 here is CAWMTSGLADTQYF. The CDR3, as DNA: TGTGCCTGGATGACTAGCGGGCTGGCAGATACGCAGTATTTT.

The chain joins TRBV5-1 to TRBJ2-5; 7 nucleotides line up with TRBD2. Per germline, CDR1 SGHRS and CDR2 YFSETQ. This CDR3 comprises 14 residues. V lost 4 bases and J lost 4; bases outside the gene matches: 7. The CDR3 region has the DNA TGCGCCAGCAGCATCCGGGACTATGGAGAGACCCAGTACTTC. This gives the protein CASSIRDYGETQYF. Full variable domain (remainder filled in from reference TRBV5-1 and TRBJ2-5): KAGVTQTPRYLIKTRGQQVTLSCSPISGHRSVSWYQQTPGQGLQFLFEYFSETQRNKGNFPGRFSGRQFSNSRSEMNVSTLELGDSALYLCASSIRDYGETQYFGPGTRLLVL.

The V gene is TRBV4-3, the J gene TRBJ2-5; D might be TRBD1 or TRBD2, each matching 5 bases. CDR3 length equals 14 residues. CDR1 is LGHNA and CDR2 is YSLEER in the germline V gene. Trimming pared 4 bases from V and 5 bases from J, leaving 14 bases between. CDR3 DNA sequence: TGCGCCAGCAGCCTAGTGAGGGGCGTGGAGACCCAGTACTTC. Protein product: CASSLVRGVETQYF.

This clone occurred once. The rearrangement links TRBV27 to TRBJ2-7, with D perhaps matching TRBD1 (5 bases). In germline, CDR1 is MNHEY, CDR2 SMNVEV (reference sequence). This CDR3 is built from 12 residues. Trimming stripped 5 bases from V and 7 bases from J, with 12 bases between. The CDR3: CASSPQGGEQYF. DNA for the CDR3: TGTGCCAGCAGTCCTCAGGGTGGGGAGCAGTACTTC.

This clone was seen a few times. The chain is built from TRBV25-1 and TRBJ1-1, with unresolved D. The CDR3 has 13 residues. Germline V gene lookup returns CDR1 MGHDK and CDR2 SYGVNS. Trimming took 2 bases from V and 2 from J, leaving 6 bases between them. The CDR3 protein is CASSEPGNTEAFF. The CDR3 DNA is TGTGCCAGCAGTGAACCAGGAAACACTGAAGCTTTCTTT.

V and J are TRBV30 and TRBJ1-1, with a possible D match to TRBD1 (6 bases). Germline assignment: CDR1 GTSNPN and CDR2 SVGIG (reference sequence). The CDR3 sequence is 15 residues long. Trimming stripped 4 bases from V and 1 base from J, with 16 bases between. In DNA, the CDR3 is TGTGCCTGGAATTCCCTGACAGGACGGAACACTGAAGCTTTCTTT. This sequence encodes CAWNSLTGRNTEAFF.

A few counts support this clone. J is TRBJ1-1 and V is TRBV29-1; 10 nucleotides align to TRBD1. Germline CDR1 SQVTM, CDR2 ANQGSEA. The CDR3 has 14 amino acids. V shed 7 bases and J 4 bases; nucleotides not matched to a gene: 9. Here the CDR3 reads CSAQPGQGGTEAFF. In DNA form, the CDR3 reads TGCAGCGCTCAACCCGGACAGGGGGGCACTGAAGCTTTCTTT.

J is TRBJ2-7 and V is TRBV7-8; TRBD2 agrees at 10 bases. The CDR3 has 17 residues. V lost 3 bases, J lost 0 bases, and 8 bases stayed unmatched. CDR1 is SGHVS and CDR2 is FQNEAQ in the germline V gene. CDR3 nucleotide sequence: TGTGCCAGCAGCTTCCAGGCAGCGGGAGGGAGCTCCTACGAGCAGTACTTC. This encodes CASSFQAAGGSSYEQYF.

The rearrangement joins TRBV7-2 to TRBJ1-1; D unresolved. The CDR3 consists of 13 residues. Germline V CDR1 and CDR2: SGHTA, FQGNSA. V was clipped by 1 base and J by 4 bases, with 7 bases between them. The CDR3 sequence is CASSLEMSTEAFF. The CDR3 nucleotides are TGTGCCAGCAGCTTAGAAATGAGCACTGAAGCTTTCTTT.

CDR3: CSGTGQGEYEQFF. The CDR3 DNA is TGCAGCGGAACGGGACAGGGGGAATATGAGCAGTTCTTC. The J gene is TRBJ2-1, the V gene TRBV29-1, with 11 bases lining up with TRBD1. Germline CDR1 SQVTM, CDR2 ANQGSEA. This CDR3 comprises 13 residues. V lost 7 bases to trimming and J lost 8 bases; unmatched junction nucleotides: 7.

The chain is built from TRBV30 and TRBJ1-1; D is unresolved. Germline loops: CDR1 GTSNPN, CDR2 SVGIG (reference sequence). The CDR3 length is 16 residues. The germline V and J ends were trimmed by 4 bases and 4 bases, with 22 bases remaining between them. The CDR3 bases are TGTGCCTGGAAGAAATCGTATAGTACGGCGGGCACTGAAGCTTTCTTT. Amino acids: CAWKKSYSTAGTEAFF. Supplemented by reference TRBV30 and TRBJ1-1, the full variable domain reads SQTIHQWPATLVQPVGSPLSLECTVEGTSNPNLYWYRQAAGRGLQLLFYSVGIGQISSEVPQNLSASRPQDRQFILSSKKLLLSDSGFYLCAWKKSYSTAGTEAFFGQGTRLTVV.

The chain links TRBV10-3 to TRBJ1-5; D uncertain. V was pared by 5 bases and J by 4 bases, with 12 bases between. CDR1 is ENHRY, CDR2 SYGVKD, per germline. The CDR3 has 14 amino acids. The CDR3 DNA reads TGTGCCATCAGTACGAGATCGAAGAATCAGCCCCAGCATTTT. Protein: CAISTRSKNQPQHF.

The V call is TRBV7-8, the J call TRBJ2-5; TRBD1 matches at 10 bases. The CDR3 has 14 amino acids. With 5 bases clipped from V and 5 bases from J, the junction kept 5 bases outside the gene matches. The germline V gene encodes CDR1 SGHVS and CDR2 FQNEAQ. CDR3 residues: CASSLDRGLETQYF. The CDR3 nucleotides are TGTGCCAGCAGCCTCGACAGGGGGCTGGAGACCCAGTACTTC.

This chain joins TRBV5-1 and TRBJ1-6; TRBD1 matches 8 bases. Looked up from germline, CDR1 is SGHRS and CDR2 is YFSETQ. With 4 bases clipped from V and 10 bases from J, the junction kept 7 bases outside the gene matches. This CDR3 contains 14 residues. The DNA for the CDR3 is TGCGCCAGCAGCCGGGGGACAGGAGGATCACCCCTCCACTTT. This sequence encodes CASSRGTGGSPLHF. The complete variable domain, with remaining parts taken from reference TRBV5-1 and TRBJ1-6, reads KAGVTQTPRYLIKTRGQQVTLSCSPISGHRSVSWYQQTPGQGLQFLFEYFSETQRNKGNFPGRFSGRQFSNSRSEMNVSTLELGDSALYLCASSRGTGGSPLHFGNGTRLTVT.